Following are 8 T cell receptor beta chains from one sample sequenced in a study of blood T cell repertoires in COVID-19. Assay: immunoSEQ multiplex PCR; the TCRdb copy retains only in-frame clones and omits some. The sample consists of about 340,000 clones, approximately 86% of them appearing once. Sequenced sample: peripheral blood. These receptors all come from a woman aged 60-75 years with COVID-19, enrolled during active disease.

This sequence joins TRBV11-2 and TRBJ1-1; 9 bases are a match to TRBD1. The CDR3 is 15 amino acids. V dropped 5 bases and J dropped 4; count of bases not matched to a gene: 8. CDR1 and CDR2 (germline): SGHAT, FQNNGV. CDR3 DNA sequence: TGTGCCAGCAGCATAACAGGGGGCGTGGGCACTGAAGCTTTCTTT. Translating gives CASSITGGVGTEAFF. Based on the CDR3 plus reference TRBV11-2 and TRBJ1-1, the full variable domain is EAGVAQSPRYKIIEKRQSVAFWCNPISGHATLYWYQQILGQGPKLLIQFQNNGVVDDSQLPKDRFSAERLKGVDSTLKIQPAKLEDSAVYLCASSITGGVGTEAFFGQGTRLTVV.

The CDR3 loop reads CASSQGGAGEITDTQYF. In DNA form, the CDR3 reads TGCGCCAGCAGCCAAGGGGGAGCGGGGGAAATCACAGATACGCAGTATTTT. J is TRBJ2-3 and V is TRBV4-1, with 8 bases lining up with TRBD2. The germline CDR1 and CDR2 sequences are MGHRA and YSYEKL. The CDR3 is made up of 17 amino acids. Trimming cost V 1 base and J 2 bases; bases outside gene matches: 8.

The chain uses TRBV6-5 and TRBJ1-1; 9 bases match TRBD1. The V segment lost 3 bases and the J segment 1 base; nucleotides outside the gene matches: 3. Germline lookup yields CDR1 MNHEY and CDR2 SVGAGI. The CDR3 extends over 15 amino acids. This CDR3 reads CASSYRTGANTEAFF. Written as DNA, the CDR3 is TGTGCCAGCAGTTATCGGACAGGGGCGAACACTGAAGCTTTCTTT.

This chain uses TRBV16 with TRBJ1-1, with 7 bases identical to TRBD1. CDR3 length: 14 amino acids. After removal of 3 bases from V and 7 bases from J, the junction contained 8 bases not matched to a gene. In germline, CDR1 is KGHSY, CDR2 FQNENV. For the CDR3, the DNA is TGTGCCAGCAGCCATCCGCAGGGGGTCGGTGAAGCTTTCTTT. Its translation: CASSHPQGVGEAFF.

V is TRBV2 and J is TRBJ1-6; D uncertain. Trimming shortened V by 6 bases and J by 9 bases, and 15 bases separated the two germline ends. The CDR3 extends over 14 amino acids. Germline lookup yields CDR1 SNHLY and CDR2 FYNNEI. The CDR3: CASRPEESSSPLHF. The CDR3 DNA reads as TGTGCCAGCAGACCGGAGGAGAGTAGTTCACCCCTCCACTTT.

The chain combines TRBV9 with TRBJ1-2; TRBD1 matches 10 bases. The CDR3 runs 16 residues. Unmatched junction bases numbered 8, after V lost 1 base and J lost 5 bases. CDR1 is SGDLS, CDR2 YYNGEE, per germline. The CDR3 DNA reads as TGTGCCAGCAGCGTATCCGGGACAGGGGAAGCATATGGCTACACCTTC. This gives the protein CASSVSGTGEAYGYTF.

The rearrangement uses TRBV11-3 and TRBJ1-1; D ambiguous. CDR1 and CDR2 from the germline V gene are SGHNT and YENEEA. Deletions cut 1 base from V and 5 bases from J, with 11 bases between. This CDR3 spans 14 amino acids. The CDR3: CASSLGGLTTEAFF. The CDR3 bases are TGTGCCAGCAGCTTAGGAGGCCTTACGACTGAAGCTTTCTTT.

The rearrangement joins TRBV19 to TRBJ2-1; TRBD2 matches 8 bases. With V trimmed by 5 bases and J by 10 bases, 16 bases remained unmatched. CDR1 LNHDA and CDR2 SQIVND come from the germline V gene (reference sequence). The CDR3 is made up of 16 amino acids. The CDR3 DNA reads TGTGCCAGTAGTCTAAACACGGGGGGGCCAAGAGGAGAGCAGTTCTTC. Protein sequence: CASSLNTGGPRGEQFF. The full variable domain, completed using reference TRBV19 and TRBJ2-1, is DGGITQSPKYLFRKEGQNVTLSCEQNLNHDAMYWYRQDPGQGLRLIYYSQIVNDFQKGDIAEGYSVSREKKESFPLTVTSAQKNPTAFYLCASSLNTGGPRGEQFFGPGTRLTVL.